Below, 15 T cell receptor beta chains from the same sample are listed, as sequenced in a study of beta chain features in type 1 diabetes. Reverse transcribing all isolated RNA meant expressed TCRB transcripts were sequenced. Clones were sequenced by immunoSEQ multiplex PCR, and TCRdb holds only the in-frame ones, with some missing. The repertoire holds under 950,000 clones, with under 20% as singletons. Sample: naive CD4+ T cells from blood. These receptors were collected from a woman aged 18-35 years in good health.

V usage is TRBV25-1 and J usage is TRBJ2-7, with 10 bases identical to TRBD2. The germline V gene encodes CDR1 MGHDK and CDR2 SYGVNS. Trimming took 2 bases from V and 3 from J; bases not matched to a gene: 1. CDR3 length: 14 residues. The CDR3 protein is CASSEGTSVYEQYF. In DNA form, the CDR3 reads TGTGCCAGCAGTGAAGGGACTAGCGTCTACGAGCAGTACTTC.

This clone has more than one count but fewer than ten. The genes are TRBV7-8 and TRBJ2-1; D possibly corresponds to TRBD2 (5 bases). This CDR3 has 13 amino acids. Trimming cost V 6 bases and J 8 bases, with 14 bases left between them. CDR1 and CDR2 (germline): SGHVS, FQNEAQ. CDR3 nucleotide sequence: TGTGCCAGCAGGCTACTAGTTTCCTATGAGCAGTTCTTC. The encoded protein is CASRLLVSYEQFF.

This clone was observed a few times. This chain joins TRBV2 and TRBJ2-1; 7 bases agree with TRBD2. J gave up 8 bases and V 5 bases, and 12 bases lay outside the gene matches. Germline CDR1 reads SNHLY; CDR2 reads FYNNEI. This CDR3 is 15 amino acids long. CDR3 region: CASSLERDIPHEQFF. The CDR3 DNA reads TGTGCCAGCAGTTTAGAGCGGGATATACCCCATGAGCAGTTCTTC.

This clone was seen more than once but under ten times. This rearrangement joins TRBV4-3 to TRBJ1-2; maybe TRBD1 (5 bases). Trimming stripped 3 bases from V and 9 bases from J, with 17 bases between. The CDR3 is 14 residues long. Looked up from germline, CDR1 is LGHNA and CDR2 is YSLEER. The CDR3 sequence is CASSQEQEARSYTF. CDR3 coding DNA: TGCGCCAGCAGCCAGGAACAGGAAGCGCGGAGCTACACCTTC.

This rearrangement joins TRBV1 to TRBJ2-1; no check of the table's D call, TRBD2, against the DNA was made. TRBV1 is assigned pseudogene status. CDR3 length: 15 residues. For the CDR3, the DNA is TGCACCAGCAGCCAAGATAGAGGGCCTTCCAATGAGCAGTTCTTC. Its protein is CTSSQDRGPSNEQFF.

The V gene is TRBV4-3, the J gene TRBJ2-1; tentative D call: TRBD1 (5 bases). The CDR3 extends over 16 amino acids. Germline V gene lookup returns CDR1 LGHNA and CDR2 YSLEER. V shed 0 bases and J shed 4 bases, with 13 bases lying between them. The CDR3 protein is CASSQDWRQSYNEQFF. For the CDR3, the DNA is TGCGCCAGCAGCCAAGATTGGCGACAGAGTTACAATGAGCAGTTCTTC.

V gene TRBV7-6 combines with J gene TRBJ2-2; weak D call: TRBD1 (6 bases). Germline V lookup: CDR1 SGHVS, CDR2 FNYEAQ. This CDR3 is 14 amino acids long. V was trimmed by 5 bases and J by 5 bases, leaving 12 bases between them. CDR3 sequence reads: CASSPQGWTGELFF. CDR3 DNA sequence: TGTGCCAGCAGCCCGCAGGGGTGGACCGGGGAGCTGTTTTTT.

This clone occurred a few times. The V and J genes are TRBV7-9 and TRBJ1-2; weak D call: TRBD1 (6 bases). Looked up from germline, CDR1 is SEHNR and CDR2 is FQNEAQ (reference sequence). Trimming shortened V by 4 bases and J by 6 bases, and 9 bases separated the two germline ends. The CDR3 contains 12 residues. For the CDR3, the DNA is TGTGCCAGCAGCTACAGGGAGGATGGCTACACCTTC. Protein sequence: CASSYREDGYTF.

This chain joins TRBV7-9 and TRBJ2-3, with D uncertain. V was shortened by 1 base and J by 6 bases, with 14 bases between the two germline ends. Germline V gene sequence: CDR1 SEHNR, CDR2 FQNEAQ (reference sequence). This CDR3 is 15 amino acids long. The DNA of the CDR3 is TGTGCCAGCAGCTTAGTCGGGCAGTTAGGGGATACGCAGTATTTT. Protein product: CASSLVGQLGDTQYF.

The CDR3 region has the DNA TGTGCCAGCAGTTTTCCTTTAGCGGGAGGTCGTGGCACCGGGGAGCTGTTTTTT. It codes for CASSFPLAGGRGTGELFF. The chain has TRBV7-9 and TRBJ2-2; the match to TRBD2 covers 10 bases. In germline, CDR1 is SEHNR, CDR2 FQNEAQ (reference sequence). CDR3 length equals 18 residues. J lost 4 bases, V lost 6 bases, and 14 bases had no gene match.

This clone was counted between two and nine times. This sequence joins TRBV4-3 and TRBJ2-6, with D possibly TRBD1 on 5 matching bases. Germline V gives CDR1 LGHNA, CDR2 YSLEER. This CDR3 is 16 amino acids long. V shed 3 bases and J shed 4 bases, with 13 bases lying between them. The CDR3 region is CASSHQGFSGANVLTF. The CDR3 nucleotides are TGCGCCAGCAGCCATCAGGGATTCTCCGGGGCCAACGTCCTGACTTTC.

This clone was seen a few times. CDR3 sequence (DNA): TGCAGCGTTCGACTAGCGGGGAGGAGCTACGAGCAGTACTTC. Its translation is CSVRLAGRSYEQYF. The chain employs TRBV29-1 and TRBJ2-7, with 11 bases lining up with TRBD2. Losses at the gene ends were 5 bases for V and 3 bases for J; bases not matched to a gene: 6. Germline-derived CDR1 and CDR2 are SQVTM and ANQGSEA. The CDR3 has 14 residues.

This chain joins TRBV6-1 and TRBJ1-1, with 7 bases that match TRBD1. Germline lookup yields CDR1 MNHNS and CDR2 SASEGT. V gave up 9 bases and J gave up 1 base; unmatched junction bases: 5. The CDR3 sequence is 13 residues long. The CDR3 protein is CASWGTANTEAFF. The CDR3 DNA reads TGTGCCAGTTGGGGGACAGCGAACACTGAAGCTTTCTTT.

This clone was counted at least ten times. The chain links TRBV16 to TRBJ1-4; D ambiguous. Per the germline V gene, CDR1 is KGHSY and CDR2 is FQNENV. There are 14 residues in the CDR3. V was shortened by 4 bases and J by 3 bases, with 9 bases between the two germline ends. The CDR3 spells CASSPFRANEKLFF. The CDR3 nucleotides are TGTGCCAGCAGCCCTTTCAGAGCTAATGAAAAACTGTTTTTT.

This clone occurred a few times. The chain couples TRBV28 to TRBJ2-6, with 8 positions matching TRBD1. Germline CDR1 reads MDHEN; CDR2 reads SYDVKM. J gave up 2 bases and V 8 bases, and 11 bases lay outside the gene matches. The CDR3 contains 17 residues. The CDR3 nucleotides are TGTGCCAGCGTCAGGGGGCCCATTTCGCCTGGGGCCAACGTCCTGACTTTC. It translates to CASVRGPISPGANVLTF.